This TCR beta chain was captured in a study of graft-versus-host responses after intestinal transplantation. Study outcomes and limitations: Ileal or blood samples showed some GvH clones first, and such clones were also found in recipient marrow.

Method: immunoSEQ multiplex PCR; TCRdb's copy keeps in-frame clones and lacks some. The top ten clones hold around 0.54% of a sample with tens of thousands of clones, about 94% of them seen once. Germline assignment: CDR1 SGDLS and CDR2 YYNGEE. The CDR3 is 13 residues long. V lost 3 bases, J lost 13 bases, and 17 bases lay in between. As for this clone: Its antigen is not identified.

Sequenced material: unstimulated CD8+ T cells sorted from spleen or lymph node cells, taken before intestinal transplant. The sequence was obtained from a human donor who received an intestinal transplant. The chain has TRBV9 and TRBJ2-1; D unclear. This CDR3 reads CASSASSGQLQFF. CDR3 nucleotide sequence: TGTGCCAGCAGCGCGAGCTCGGGCCAGCTTCAGTTCTTC. The variable domain in full, completed from reference TRBV9 and TRBJ2-1, reads DSGVTQTPKHLITATGQRVTLRCSPRSGDLSVYWYQQSLDQGLQFLIQYYNGEERAKGNILERFSAQQFPDLHSELNLSSLELGDSALYFCASSASSGQLQFFGPGTRLTVL.